Each of the 6 T cell receptor beta chains below was sequenced from the same sample in a study of radiotherapy plus CTLA-4 blockade in lung cancer. Measured with immunoSEQ multiplex PCR; TCRdb has only the in-frame clones, and not every one. The table shows about 48,000 clones, with approximately 86% occurring only once. The sample consisted of peripheral blood, taken from a patient treated with radiotherapy plus ipilimumab. These receptors originate from a human donor with non-small cell lung cancer that progressed on radiotherapy plus ipilimumab. Some clones in this sample may be carry-over from other donors' samples.

This sequence joins TRBV28 and TRBJ2-5; 10 bases line up with TRBD1. The J segment lost 5 bases and the V segment lost 4 bases, leaving 7 bases of the junction unmatched. The CDR3 covers 15 residues. The V gene's germline CDR1 is MDHEN and CDR2 SYDVKM. As DNA, the CDR3 is TGTGCCAGCAGTTCTACAAAGGGACAGGGGGAGACCCAGTACTTC. Its protein is CASSSTKGQGETQYF.

V and J are TRBV9 and TRBJ2-1, with 8 positions matching TRBD2. This CDR3 has 15 amino acids. Germline V gene data show CDR1 as SGDLS and CDR2 as YYNGEE. Losses at the gene ends were 4 bases for V and 7 bases for J; bases not matched to a gene: 10. The CDR3 here is CASSTAGGQKNEQFF. CDR3 in DNA: TGTGCCAGCAGCACCGCGGGGGGTCAAAAGAATGAGCAGTTCTTC.

The rearrangement uses TRBV5-8 and TRBJ2-2; the D gene is possibly TRBD1 (6 bases). The length of the CDR3 is 15 residues. V lost 4 bases, J lost 4 bases, and 14 bases lay in between. Germline CDR1 is SGHTS and CDR2 is YDEGEE. CDR3 amino acids: CASSHRVGSTGELFF. CDR3 sequence (DNA): TGTGCCAGCAGCCACAGGGTAGGAAGCACCGGGGAGCTGTTTTTT.

Written as DNA, the CDR3 is TGTGCCAGCAGCTTACCGGGACTAGCGGGAGAGGATGAGCAGTTCTTC. Translation gives CASSLPGLAGEDEQFF. This chain uses TRBV7-9 with TRBJ2-1, with 14 bases lining up with TRBD2. V trimming: 2 bases; J trimming: 8 bases; junction bases outside the gene matches: 5. The CDR3 spans 16 residues. CDR1 is SEHNR and CDR2 is FQNEAQ in the germline V gene (reference sequence).

This clone was observed once. V is TRBV4-1 and J is TRBJ2-7, with D possibly matching TRBD1 (5 bases). The V end lost 1 base, the J end lost 5 bases, and 12 bases lay between the germline ends. The germline gives CDR1 MGHRA, CDR2 YSYEKL. The CDR3 length is 14 residues. CDR3 region: CASSQVAGPDEQYF. The CDR3 bases are TGCGCCAGCAGCCAAGTGGCAGGGCCCGACGAGCAGTACTTC.

This clone was counted a single time. V gene TRBV5-1 combines with J gene TRBJ1-1; D not resolved. The CDR3 loop spans 12 amino acids. Trimming left V 0 bases short and J 5 bases short, with 5 bases between. Germline lookup yields CDR1 SGHRS and CDR2 YFSETQ. CDR3 protein: CASSLEQTEAFF. CDR3 bases: TGCGCCAGCAGCTTGGAACAGACTGAAGCTTTCTTT.